This T cell receptor (beta chain) was obtained from a study of shared clonotypes between healthy human individuals. Germline trimming cut 7 bases from V and 2 bases from J; bases unmatched to any gene: 10. The germline gives CDR1 ENHRY, CDR2 SYGVKD. This CDR3 contains 15 residues. Regarding this clone: Its specificity is not known.

The method was immunoSEQ multiplex PCR; TCRdb's version includes in-frame clones alone and lacks a portion of them. The profile shows 450,000 or so clones, approximately 77% of them singletons. Study-wide findings and caveats: Among donors, the sharing of clonotypes was expected to be influenced by sequencing depth.

V gene TRBV10-3 combines with J gene TRBJ2-7, with 8 bases aligning to TRBD2. The receptor was derived from a woman aged 40 to 50 in good health. Some clones in this sample may be carry-over from other donors' samples. The sequencing sample was made of PBMCs. The CDR3 region has the DNA TGTGCCATCAAACCGGGACTAGGGTGGGCCTACGAGCAGTACTTC. It is translated as CAIKPGLGWAYEQYF.